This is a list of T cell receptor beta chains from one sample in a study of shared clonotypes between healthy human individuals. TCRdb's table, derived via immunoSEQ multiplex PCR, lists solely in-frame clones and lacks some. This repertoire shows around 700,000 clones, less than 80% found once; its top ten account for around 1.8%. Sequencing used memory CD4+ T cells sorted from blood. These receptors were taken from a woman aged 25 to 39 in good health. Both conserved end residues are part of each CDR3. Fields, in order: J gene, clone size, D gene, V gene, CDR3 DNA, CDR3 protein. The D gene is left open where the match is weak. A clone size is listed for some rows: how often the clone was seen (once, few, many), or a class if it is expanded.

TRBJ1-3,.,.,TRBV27,TGTGCCAGCAGAAGGGTGCCCGGAAACACCATATATTTT,CASRRVPGNTIYF
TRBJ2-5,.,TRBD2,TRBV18,TGTGCCAGCTCACTGACTAGCGGTGAGACCCAGTACTTC,CASSLTSGETQYF
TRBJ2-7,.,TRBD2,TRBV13,TGTGCCAGCACCGTGTTGGGACTAGCGGGAGTAAGTTACGAGCAGTACTTC,CASTVLGLAGVSYEQYF
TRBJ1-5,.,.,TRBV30,TGTGCCTGGACAAATCAGGGTATCCATCAGCCCCAGCATTTT,CAWTNQGIHQPQHF
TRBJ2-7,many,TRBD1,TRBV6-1,TGTGCCAGCACCTATGGGACAGGGGAACGCGAGCAGTACTTC,CASTYGTGEREQYF
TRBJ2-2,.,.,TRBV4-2,TGTGCCAGCAGCCAAGTAGGATCCGCGGGGAACACCGGGGAGCTGTTTTTT,CASSQVGSAGNTGELFF
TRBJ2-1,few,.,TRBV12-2,TGTGCAAGTCGCTTACTAGCGGGAGGGCCCAATGAGCAGTTCTTC,CASRLLAGGPNEQFF
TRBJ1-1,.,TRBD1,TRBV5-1,TGCGCCAGCAGCCCGGGGGACAGAATGAGTGAAGCTTTCTTT,CASSPGDRMSEAFF
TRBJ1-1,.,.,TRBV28,TGTGCCAGCAGTTTAAGCCGCCCGAACACTGAAGCTTTCTTT,CASSLSRPNTEAFF
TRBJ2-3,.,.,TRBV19,TGTGCCAGCGGGCCTTCCGGGCCGCCATCGGATACGCAGTATTTT,CASGPSGPPSDTQYF
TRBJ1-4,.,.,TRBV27,TGTGCCACCGGAACAGGGAGGGGATACAGAACTAATGAAAAACTGTTTTTT,CATGTGRGYRTNEKLFF
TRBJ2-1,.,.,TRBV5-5,TGTGCCAGCAGCTTGGCCGTGGGGGAGCTCTACAATGAGCAGTTCTTC,CASSLAVGELYNEQFF
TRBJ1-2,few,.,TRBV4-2,TGTGCCAGCAGCCAAGATATTATGACGGTCTATCTGAGCGGCTACACCTTC,CASSQDIMTVYLSGYTF
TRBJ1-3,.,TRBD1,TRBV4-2,TGTGCCAGCAGCCACCTCGGGGGACAGGGGATTGGAAACACCATATATTTT,CASSHLGGQGIGNTIYF
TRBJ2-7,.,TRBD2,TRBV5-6,TGTGCCAGCAGCTTGTTCGCTAGCGGGAGGTTTAACTCCTACGAGCAGTACTTC,CASSLFASGRFNSYEQYF
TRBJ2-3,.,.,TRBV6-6,TGTGCCAGCAGCCGACGCAGAAACACAGATACGCAGTATTTT,CASSRRRNTDTQYF
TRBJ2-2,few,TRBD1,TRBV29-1,TGCAGCGTTCGACAGGGGGCGAACACCGGGGAGCTGTTTTTT,CSVRQGANTGELFF